Below, 20 T cell receptor beta chains from the same sample are listed, as sequenced in a study of CD8+ T cells in alopecia areata. Treatment noted: oral pan-JAK inhibitor, 5-10 mg twice daily. RNA was extracted and reverse transcribed into cDNA as the sequencing template. Using immunoSEQ multiplex PCR, the repertoire was profiled, and TCRdb retains in-frame clones only, with some absent. Of 200,000 to 250,000 clones in the sample, around three fifths were seen once. This specimen was CD4+ T cells sorted from blood, taken at week 4, from a patient treated with tofacitinib. The receptors stem from a human donor with alopecia areata.

The table lists this clone with a count of one. This chain joins TRBV18 and TRBJ2-2; no firm D call. Trimming shortened V by 6 bases and J by 6 bases, and 17 bases separated the two germline ends. This CDR3 region has 15 residues. The germline V gene encodes CDR1 KGHSH and CDR2 LQKENI. The CDR3 DNA follows: TGTGCCAGCTCCGTTAGTCCCGCGACGGCCGGGGAGCTGTTTTTT. It yields the protein CASSVSPATAGELFF.

The V and J genes are TRBV5-1 and TRBJ1-6; 7 nucleotides align to TRBD1. Germline V lookup: CDR1 SGHRS, CDR2 YFSETQ. The CDR3 is made up of 15 amino acids. V lost 1 base and J lost 7; bases outside the gene matches: 5. The CDR3 region is CASSLRQGDNSPLHF. The CDR3 DNA is TGCGCCAGCAGCTTGCGACAGGGCGACAATTCACCCCTCCACTTT. Filled out from reference TRBV5-1 and TRBJ1-6, the complete variable domain reads KAGVTQTPRYLIKTRGQQVTLSCSPISGHRSVSWYQQTPGQGLQFLFEYFSETQRNKGNFPGRFSGRQFSNSRSEMNVSTLELGDSALYLCASSLRQGDNSPLHFGNGTRLTVT.

J is TRBJ2-7 and V is TRBV30; no definite D call. Germline CDR1 GTSNPN, CDR2 SVGIG (reference sequence). The ends were cut back, 1 base at V and 3 bases at J, with 10 bases in the middle. This CDR3 comprises 13 residues. In nucleotides, the CDR3 is TGTGCCTGGAGTGGGGGAATTGTCTACGAGCAGTACTTC. This sequence encodes CAWSGGIVYEQYF. Based on the CDR3 plus reference TRBV30 and TRBJ2-7, the full variable domain is SQTIHQWPATLVQPVGSPLSLECTVEGTSNPNLYWYRQAAGRGLQLLFYSVGIGQISSEVPQNLSASRPQDRQFILSSKKLLLSDSGFYLCAWSGGIVYEQYFGPGTRLTVT.

V gene TRBV30 combines with J gene TRBJ1-5, with D uncertain. The germline V gene has CDR1 GTSNPN and CDR2 SVGIG (reference sequence). Deletions cut 5 bases from V and 0 bases from J, with 5 bases between. The CDR3 has 12 residues. The CDR3 protein is CAWGISNQPQHF. The CDR3 DNA reads TGTGCCTGGGGAATTAGCAATCAGCCCCAGCATTTT.

The chain employs TRBV7-3 and TRBJ2-2; D uncertain. The CDR3 is made up of 13 amino acids. Germline CDR1 and CDR2: SGHTA and FQGTGA. The germline V and J ends were trimmed by 2 bases and 7 bases, with 8 bases remaining between them. The CDR3 sequence is CASSLGLNGELFF. The CDR3 DNA reads as TGTGCCAGCAGCTTAGGGCTGAACGGGGAGCTGTTTTTT.

The J gene is TRBJ2-6, the V gene TRBV5-1, with D perhaps matching TRBD1 or TRBD2 (5 bases each). The V and J ends lost 1 base and 0 bases respectively, with 17 bases between them. Looked up from germline, CDR1 is SGHRS and CDR2 is YFSETQ. The CDR3 covers 19 residues. The CDR3 spells CASSLWAEGILSGANVLTF. The DNA for the CDR3 is TGCGCCAGCAGCTTGTGGGCCGAGGGGATACTCTCTGGGGCCAACGTCCTGACTTTC.

The chain employs TRBV7-3 and TRBJ1-1; possible D gene TRBD1, 6 bases. The V and J ends lost 2 bases and 3 bases respectively, with 10 bases between them. From germline, CDR1 is SGHTA and CDR2 FQGTGA. The CDR3 covers 14 residues. The CDR3 bases are TGTGCCAGCAGCTTACAGGGGCCCTACACTGAAGCTTTCTTT. Amino acids: CASSLQGPYTEAFF.

Concerning this clone: The sample holds other DNA sequences that translate to the same CDR3. The chain is built from TRBV9 and TRBJ1-2; D gene uncertain. The V end was cut by 0 bases, the J end by 2 bases, with 8 bases between. This CDR3 contains 14 residues. Germline V gene data show CDR1 as SGDLS and CDR2 as YYNGEE. The CDR3 sequence is CASSVAEGNYGYTF. DNA for the CDR3: TGTGCCAGCAGCGTAGCCGAGGGAAACTATGGCTACACCTTC.

The chain combines TRBV6-1 with TRBJ1-2; tentative D call: TRBD1 (5 bases). CDR3 length equals 15 residues. From germline, CDR1 is MNHNS and CDR2 SASEGT. V was cut by 2 bases and J by 4 bases, with 14 bases left in between. The CDR3 is CASSETPGLGYGYTF. The CDR3, as DNA: TGTGCCAGCAGTGAAACGCCAGGGTTAGGCTATGGCTACACCTTC.

The chain joins TRBV7-2 to TRBJ2-1; D gene unclear. The CDR3 loop spans 12 amino acids. The germline V gene has CDR1 SGHTA and CDR2 FQGNSA. Trimming pared 6 bases from V and 13 bases from J, leaving 16 bases between. The CDR3 region is CASSLPTPSQFF. The CDR3 DNA reads as TGTGCCAGCAGTTTACCGACCCCCTCACAGTTCTTC.

The rearrangement links TRBV6-8 to TRBJ1-2; 9 bases match TRBD1. Trimming at V came to 8 bases and at J to 6 bases, leaving 19 bases not matched to a gene. The CDR3 has 17 amino acids. Looked up from germline, CDR1 is MNHGY and CDR2 is SAAAGT. This CDR3 reads CASYPQGAPGWDDGYTF. CDR3 DNA: TGTGCCAGCTATCCACAGGGGGCGCCGGGTTGGGATGATGGCTACACCTTC.

This clone was seen a few times. The CDR3 DNA reads TGTGCCAGCTCGGCTACCGAAGAGACCCAGTACTTC. This codes for CASSATEETQYF. The rearrangement uses TRBV18 and TRBJ2-5, with D unresolved. CDR3 length equals 12 residues. The V end was cut by 6 bases, the J end by 3 bases, with 8 bases between. Germline V CDR1 and CDR2: KGHSH, LQKENI.

This clone has just a few counts. The rearrangement uses TRBV5-1 and TRBJ1-5; D ambiguous. The CDR3 loop spans 16 amino acids. The V gene's germline CDR1 is SGHRS and CDR2 YFSETQ. Trimming left V 0 bases short and J 0 bases short, with 10 bases between. The CDR3 DNA is TGCGCCAGCAGCTTGGAAGGAGGCCCTAGCAATCAGCCCCAGCATTTT. Encoded protein: CASSLEGGPSNQPQHF.

This chain links TRBV5-1 with TRBJ2-6, with D uncertain. Germline CDR1 is SGHRS and CDR2 is YFSETQ. This CDR3 spans 16 amino acids. Trimming took off 8 bases at V and 2 bases at J, with 17 bases between the two ends. CDR3 loop: CASNPGLLPGANVLTF. The CDR3 nucleotides are TGCGCCAGTAACCCCGGTTTACTTCCTGGGGCCAACGTCCTGACTTTC.

V gene TRBV30 combines with J gene TRBJ1-6, with D possibly matching TRBD1 (6 bases). V was trimmed by 1 base and J by 9 bases, leaving 13 bases between them. CDR1 and CDR2 from the germline V gene are GTSNPN and SVGIG (reference sequence). CDR3 length: 14 amino acids. The CDR3 DNA reads TGTGCCTGGAGTGAGGGCCAGGGGACTTCACCCCTCCACTTT. Its protein product is CAWSEGQGTSPLHF.

This clone has only one observation. CDR3 residues: CASSLGREGETQYF. The CDR3 DNA reads TGCGCCAGCAGCTTGGGGCGAGAAGGGGAGACCCAGTACTTC. The rearrangement links TRBV5-1 to TRBJ2-5, with D uncertain. Germline values: CDR1 SGHRS, CDR2 YFSETQ. V shed 0 bases and J shed 5 bases, with 11 bases lying between them. The CDR3 extends over 14 amino acids.

The genes are TRBV4-3 and TRBJ1-5; D is possibly TRBD1 (6 bases). Germline CDR1 reads LGHNA; CDR2 reads YSLEER. V lost 0 bases, J lost 4 bases, and 10 bases lay in between. This CDR3 has 15 residues. The CDR3 loop reads CASSQDVGGNQPQHF. DNA for the CDR3: TGCGCCAGCAGCCAAGATGTAGGGGGGAATCAGCCCCAGCATTTT.

This rearrangement joins TRBV25-1 to TRBJ1-5; TRBD1 might be the D (5 bases). Germline loops: CDR1 MGHDK, CDR2 SYGVNS. This CDR3 is built from 15 residues. Deletions cut 1 base from V and 6 bases from J, with 13 bases between. The CDR3 here is CASSESGGFGQPQHF. CDR3 sequence (DNA): TGTGCCAGCAGTGAATCGGGGGGTTTCGGTCAGCCCCAGCATTTT.

The chain carries TRBV29-1 and TRBJ1-1; D remains unclear. V was trimmed by 4 bases and J by 1 base, leaving 13 bases between them. This CDR3 is 14 amino acids long. The germline gives CDR1 SQVTM, CDR2 ANQGSEA. This chain's CDR3 is CSVALGRWNTEAFF. The CDR3 DNA is TGCAGCGTTGCTCTTGGCAGATGGAACACTGAAGCTTTCTTT.

The DNA for the CDR3 is TGTGCCAGTAGTATTGTACGCCTGATGCAGGGGGGCAATCAGCCCCAGCATTTT. Its translation is CASSIVRLMQGGNQPQHF. The chain has TRBV19 and TRBJ1-5, with 7 positions matching TRBD1. Germline CDR1 LNHDA, CDR2 SQIVND (reference sequence). V trimming: 3 bases; J trimming: 2 bases; junction bases outside the gene matches: 13. This CDR3 region has 18 residues. The full variable domain, its missing parts supplied by reference TRBV19 and TRBJ1-5, is DGGITQSPKYLFRKEGQNVTLSCEQNLNHDAMYWYRQDPGQGLRLIYYSQIVNDFQKGDIAEGYSVSREKKESFPLTVTSAQKNPTAFYLCASSIVRLMQGGNQPQHFGDGTRLSIL.